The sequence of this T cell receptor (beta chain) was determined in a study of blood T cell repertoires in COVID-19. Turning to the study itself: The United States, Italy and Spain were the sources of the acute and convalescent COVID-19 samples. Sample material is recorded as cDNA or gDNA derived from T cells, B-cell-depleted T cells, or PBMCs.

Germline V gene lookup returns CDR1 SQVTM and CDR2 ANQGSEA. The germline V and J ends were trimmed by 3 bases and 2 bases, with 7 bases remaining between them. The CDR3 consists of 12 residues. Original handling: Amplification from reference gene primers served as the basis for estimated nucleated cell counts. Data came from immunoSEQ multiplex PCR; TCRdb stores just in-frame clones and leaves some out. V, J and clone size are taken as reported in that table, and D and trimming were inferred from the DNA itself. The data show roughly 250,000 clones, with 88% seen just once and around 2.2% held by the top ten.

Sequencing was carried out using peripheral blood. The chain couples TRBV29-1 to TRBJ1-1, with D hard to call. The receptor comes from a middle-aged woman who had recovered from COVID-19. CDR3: CSVEGRNTEAFF. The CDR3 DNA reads TGCAGCGTTGAGGGCAGAAACACTGAAGCTTTCTTT. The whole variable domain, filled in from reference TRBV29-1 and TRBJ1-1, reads SAVISQKPSRDICQRGTSLTIQCQVDSQVTMMFWYRQQPGQSLTLIATANQGSEATYESGFVIDKFPISRPNLTFSTLTVSNMSPEDSSIYLCSVEGRNTEAFFGQGTRLTVV.